The present T cell receptor (beta chain) was sequenced within a study of OX40 agonist ivuxolimab in advanced cancers. A note on the overall study: Ivuxolimab was a fully human IgG2 agonistic monoclonal antibody targeting the costimulatory receptor OX40 (CD134). Partial responses occurred in three dose-escalation patients, of whom one had hepatocellular carcinoma and two had cutaneous melanoma. Prior anti-PD-1, anti-PD-L1 or anti-CTLA-4 therapy was permitted, and approximately 40% of dose-escalation patients had received checkpoint inhibitors. Of the approximately 50 patients in dose escalation, about 20 had hepatocellular carcinoma, roughly 15 had melanoma, 9 had renal cell carcinoma and 9 had head and neck cancer. The purpose of peripheral TCRbeta sequencing was to test whether ivuxolimab changed TCR sequence diversity and led to clonal T-cell expansion. In the dose-escalation cohort, around four fifths of patients were male, and the mean age was 60 years with a range of roughly 20 to 79. The monotherapy dose-escalation portion (N of about 47 patients) of the phase I ivuxolimab trial is reported in the paper. Intravenous ivuxolimab was administered to patients every 2 weeks at six dose levels: 0.01, 0.1, 0.3, 1.5, 3 and 10 mg/kg. Broad study findings and their caveats: Antigen specificity was not determined for the clonally expanded peripheral T cells. Low levels of normalized T-cell clonal expansion were also seen in some patients who did not respond. Clonal expansion of both CD4+ and CD8+ blood T cells was observed from baseline to week 6 at doses 0.1 to 3.0 mg/kg. After ivuxolimab, CD8+ T cells had more expanded clones than CD4+ T cells on average. In the 0.1-3.0 mg/kg groups, partial responders were among the patients with the lowest normalized peripheral clonal expansion, particularly in CD8+ T cells.

Genomic DNA was extracted from sorted cells for sequencing of the TCRbeta CDR3 region. The immunoSEQ Assay was used for sequencing of TCRbeta CDR3 regions. What TCRdb holds here is the immuneACCESS table cut down to in-frame rearrangements. Part of the clones is not present; checked against another copy, under half of the missing clones reflect an unresolved V gene, and the others are unexplained. The sample contains roughly 46,000 clones, around 90% of them found a single time. The top ten clones comprise 4.9% of the sample. Of note for this clone: There is no known antigen for this receptor. No much larger clonotype is one base removed from it; base qualities were not supplied.

Per the germline V gene (reference sequence), SEHNR is the CDR1 and FQNEAQ is the CDR2. The CDR3 runs 15 amino acids, cysteine and phenylalanine included. The only DNA kept is the CDR3, 45 bases in frame from the first base. V and J are trimmed by 6 bases and 5 bases, and the gene matches miss 9 bases of the junction. The trial excluded patients who had a history of autoimmune disease or who were on systemic immunosuppression. Peripheral blood for TCR sequencing was drawn from every dose cohort at baseline, at cycle 4 day 1 and at cycle 7 day 1. The samples were drawn from a first-in-human, open-label, multicenter phase I dose-escalation trial of ivuxolimab. Adults with locally advanced or metastatic melanoma, renal cell, hepatocellular, or head and neck squamous cell carcinoma were enrolled in the trial. Before TCR sequencing, CD4+ T cells and CD8+ T cells from peripheral blood were sorted into separate populations.

The rearrangement joined TRBV7-9 to TRBJ2-2; 7 of the junction bases match TRBD1. The receptor was derived from an adult with an advanced solid tumor such as melanoma, head and neck, liver or kidney cancer. The specimen was CD4+ or CD8+ T cells sorted from blood, collected in a trial of the OX40 agonist ivuxolimab. The CDR3 has the sequence CASRKGTGETGELFF. The nucleotide sequence is given as TGTGCCAGCAGAAAGGGAACAGGGGAAACCGGGGAGCTGTTTTTT.